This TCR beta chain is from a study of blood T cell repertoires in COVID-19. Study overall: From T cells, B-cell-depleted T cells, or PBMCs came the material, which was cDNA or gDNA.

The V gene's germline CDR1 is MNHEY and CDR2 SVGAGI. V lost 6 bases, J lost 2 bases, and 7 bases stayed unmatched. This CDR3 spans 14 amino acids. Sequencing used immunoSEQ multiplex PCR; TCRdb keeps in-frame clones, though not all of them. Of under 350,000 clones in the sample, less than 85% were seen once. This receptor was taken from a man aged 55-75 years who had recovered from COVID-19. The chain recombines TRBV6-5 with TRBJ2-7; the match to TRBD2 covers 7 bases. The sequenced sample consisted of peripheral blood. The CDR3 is CASRPLAGAYEQYF. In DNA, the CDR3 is TGTGCCAGCAGGCCCTTGGCGGGGGCCTACGAGCAGTACTTC.